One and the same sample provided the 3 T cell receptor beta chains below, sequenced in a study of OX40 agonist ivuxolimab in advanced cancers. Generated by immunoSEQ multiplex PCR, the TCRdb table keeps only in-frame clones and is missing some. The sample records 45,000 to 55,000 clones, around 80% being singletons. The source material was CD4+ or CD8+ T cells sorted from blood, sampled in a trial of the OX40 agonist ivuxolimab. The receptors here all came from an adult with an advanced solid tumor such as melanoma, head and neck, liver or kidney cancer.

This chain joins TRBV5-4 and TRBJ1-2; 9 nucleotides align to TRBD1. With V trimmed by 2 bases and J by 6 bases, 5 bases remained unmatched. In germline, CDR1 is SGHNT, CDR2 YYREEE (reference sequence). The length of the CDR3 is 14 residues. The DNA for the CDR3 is TGTGCCAGCAGCTTAGGAGACAGGGGGAATGGCTACACCTTC. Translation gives CASSLGDRGNGYTF.

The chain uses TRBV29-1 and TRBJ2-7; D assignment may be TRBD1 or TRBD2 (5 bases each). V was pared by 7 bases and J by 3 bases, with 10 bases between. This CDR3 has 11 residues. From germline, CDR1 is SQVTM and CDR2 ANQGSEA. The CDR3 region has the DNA TGCAGCGGGGGGAGCGACTACGAGCAGTACTTC. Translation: CSGGSDYEQYF.

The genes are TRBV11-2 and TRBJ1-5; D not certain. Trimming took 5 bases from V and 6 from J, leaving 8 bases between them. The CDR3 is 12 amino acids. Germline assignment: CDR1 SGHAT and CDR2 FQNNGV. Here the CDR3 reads CASSTLGQPQHF. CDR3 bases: TGTGCCAGCAGCACCTTAGGTCAGCCCCAGCATTTT.